This TCR beta chain was found in a study of blood T cell repertoires in COVID-19. Overall study context: T cells, B-cell-depleted T cells, or PBMCs provided the cDNA or gDNA that served as material.

This clone was seen a single time. Between the trimmed V and J ends, which lost 3 bases and 0 bases, there was a span of 12 bases. The CDR3 spans 15 residues. The germline V gene has CDR1 SGHTA and CDR2 FQGNSA. Authors' analysis steps: Amplification from reference gene primers served as the basis for estimated nucleated cell counts. The data were produced by immunoSEQ multiplex PCR, yet TCRdb's version contains in-frame clones alone and is incomplete. Clone size and V and J calls were adopted from that table, with D and trimming inferred from the DNA. Of around 400,000 clones in the sample, approximately 91% were seen once. Cohorts were based on clinical histories the participants reported.

This clonotype was sampled from a woman in her late teens or twenties who had been exposed to COVID-19. Material for sequencing was PBMCs or T cells enriched from blood (not recorded which). The chain links TRBV7-2 to TRBJ2-7; perhaps TRBD2 as D (5 bases). CDR3 sequence: CASSLSGVSSYEQYF. CDR3 bases: TGTGCCAGCAGCTTGTCCGGGGTGAGCTCCTACGAGCAGTACTTC.